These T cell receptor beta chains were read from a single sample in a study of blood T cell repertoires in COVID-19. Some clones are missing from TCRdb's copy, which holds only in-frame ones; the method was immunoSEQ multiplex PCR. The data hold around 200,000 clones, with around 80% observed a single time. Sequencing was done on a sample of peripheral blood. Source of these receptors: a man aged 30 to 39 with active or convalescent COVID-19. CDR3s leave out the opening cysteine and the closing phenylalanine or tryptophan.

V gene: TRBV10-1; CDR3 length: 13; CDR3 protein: ASSHVSANTGELF
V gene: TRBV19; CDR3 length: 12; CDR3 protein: ASSIGQGQETQY
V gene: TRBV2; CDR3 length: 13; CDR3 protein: ASSPGGAPNNEQF
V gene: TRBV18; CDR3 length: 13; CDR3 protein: ASSPRQGSTDTQY
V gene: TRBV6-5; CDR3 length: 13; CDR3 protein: ASSYRKGQGPPGY
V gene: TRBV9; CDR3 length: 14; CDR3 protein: ASSARDRGTNEKLF
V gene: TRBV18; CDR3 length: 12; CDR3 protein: ASSPLAGEGGYT
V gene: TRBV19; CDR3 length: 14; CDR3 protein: ASSSTGTSGINEQF
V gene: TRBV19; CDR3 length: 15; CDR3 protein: ASSIAMVGQGGVGYT
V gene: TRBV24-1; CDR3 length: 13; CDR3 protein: ATSDLTSGLAGYT
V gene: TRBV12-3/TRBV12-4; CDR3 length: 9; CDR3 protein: ASSFRDSQI